The next 21 T cell receptor beta chains were all read from a single sample in a study of Ad26.COV2.S vaccination and SARS-CoV-2 variants. Clones were read by immunoSEQ multiplex PCR, and TCRdb kept only the in-frame ones, dropping some. The data show around 250,000 clones, more than 70% seen once. The treatment here: roughly 20 received Ad26.COV2.S at low or high dose, single or two shots; roughly 5 received placebo; per-sample allocation not given. Sample collection was performed on day 63 after the first vaccine or placebo injection. Sequencing used peripheral blood, obtained in a trial of Ad26.COV2.S vaccine versus placebo. The receptors derive from a person aged 18-60 years who received the Ad26.COV2.S COVID-19 vaccine or a placebo.

The rearrangement uses TRBV5-1 and TRBJ2-3; 8 bases agree with TRBD1. Germline-derived CDR1 and CDR2 are SGHRS and YFSETQ. V lost 0 bases to trimming and J lost 5 bases; unmatched junction nucleotides: 5. The CDR3 contains 15 residues. The chain's CDR3 is CASSLGGQGGDTQYF. DNA for the CDR3: TGCGCCAGCAGCTTGGGCGGACAGGGTGGAGATACGCAGTATTTT. The whole variable domain, remainder taken from reference TRBV5-1 and TRBJ2-3, is KAGVTQTPRYLIKTRGQQVTLSCSPISGHRSVSWYQQTPGQGLQFLFEYFSETQRNKGNFPGRFSGRQFSNSRSEMNVSTLELGDSALYLCASSLGGQGGDTQYFGPGTRLTVL.

The chain recombines TRBV6-5 with TRBJ1-3, with 7 bases matching TRBD1. Per the germline V gene, CDR1 is MNHEY and CDR2 is SVGAGI. The CDR3 loop spans 16 amino acids. V shed 2 bases and J 2 bases; nucleotides not matched to a gene: 6. CDR3 in amino acids: CASSYGGDRAGNTIYF. The CDR3 DNA sequence: TGTGCCAGCAGTTACGGGGGAGACAGGGCTGGAAACACCATATATTTT.

The chain carries TRBV27 and TRBJ2-3; TRBD2 agrees at 9 bases. Germline V gives CDR1 MNHEY, CDR2 SMNVEV (reference sequence). Trimming at V came to 4 bases and at J to 1 base, leaving 6 bases not matched to a gene. The CDR3 is 16 residues long. In DNA form, the CDR3 reads TGTGCCAGCAGTTCCGCTGCGGGGGGGGGCACAGATACGCAGTATTTT. Protein: CASSSAAGGGTDTQYF.

The chain carries TRBV5-5 and TRBJ1-4; TRBD1 is a possible D gene (6 bases). The CDR3 has 16 residues. Germline CDR1 reads SGHKS; CDR2 reads YYEKEE (reference sequence). V was pared by 0 bases and J by 8 bases, with 17 bases between. The CDR3 nucleotides read TGTGCCAGCAGCTTGGTTCTGGGGGGCTCGGGGGAAAAACTGTTTTTT. Translating it yields CASSLVLGGSGEKLFF.

V is TRBV9 and J is TRBJ1-6; 7 nucleotides align to TRBD1. The CDR3 sequence is 15 residues long. Germline-derived CDR1 and CDR2 are SGDLS and YYNGEE. The V gene end was trimmed by 0 bases and the J gene end by 11 bases; junction bases not matched to a gene: 8. CDR3 residues: CASSVVAGGVTPLHF. CDR3 sequence (DNA): TGTGCCAGCAGCGTAGTGGCAGGGGGAGTTACACCCCTCCACTTT.

The CDR3 DNA is TGCGCCAGCAGTGAACAGTTGGCTGAAGCTTTCTTT. It codes for CASSEQLAEAFF. The chain has TRBV10-1 and TRBJ1-1; D not resolved. The CDR3 spans 12 residues. Trimming left V 3 bases short and J 6 bases short, with 8 bases between. Germline V lookup: CDR1 WNHNN, CDR2 SYGVQD (reference sequence).

The chain links TRBV2 to TRBJ1-3; D remains ambiguous. The V and J ends lost 4 bases and 0 bases respectively, with 7 bases between them. The CDR3 runs 14 residues. The germline V gene encodes CDR1 SNHLY and CDR2 FYNNEI. This chain's CDR3 is CASSGLSSGNTIYF. In DNA, the CDR3 is TGTGCCAGCAGTGGGTTAAGCTCTGGAAACACCATATATTTT.

This sequence joins TRBV6-5 and TRBJ1-1; tentatively, D is TRBD1 (5 bases). This CDR3 spans 12 amino acids. CDR1 is MNHEY and CDR2 is SVGAGI in the germline V gene. V was cut by 8 bases and J by 10 bases, with 17 bases left in between. The CDR3 DNA reads as TGTGCCAGCGCGCGGGACGAAATAATAGCTTTCTTT. Its translation: CASARDEIIAFF.

The rearrangement links TRBV14 to TRBJ1-1; D remains ambiguous. Germline V gives CDR1 SGHDN, CDR2 FVKESK. Trimming cost V 1 base and J 5 bases, with 11 bases left between them. CDR3 length: 14 residues. CDR3 sequence (DNA): TGTGCCAGCAGCCAAGTGGGTGGGCCAACTGAAGCTTTCTTT. It codes for CASSQVGGPTEAFF.

The CDR3 nucleotides are TGTGCCAGCTCACCATTGGACAGTGACTATGGCTACACCTTC. Protein product: CASSPLDSDYGYTF. The chain couples TRBV18 to TRBJ1-2; weak D call: TRBD1 (6 bases). Germline assignment: CDR1 KGHSH and CDR2 LQKENI. Between the trimmed V and J ends, which lost 2 bases and 3 bases, there was a span of 10 bases. This CDR3 is 14 amino acids long.

The gene calls are TRBV9 and TRBJ2-3; D is ambiguous. This CDR3 is 15 amino acids long. Deletions cut 3 bases from V and 0 bases from J, with 11 bases between. The V gene's germline CDR1 is SGDLS and CDR2 YYNGEE. The CDR3 DNA reads as TGTGCCAGCAGCGAAAGTCCTTCTAGCACAGATACGCAGTATTTT. It specifies CASSESPSSTDTQYF.

This rearrangement joins TRBV15 to TRBJ2-3, with D unclear. The CDR3 spans 13 residues. CDR1 and CDR2 from the germline V gene are LNHNV and YYDKDF (reference sequence). V was clipped by 3 bases and J by 9 bases, with 13 bases between them. CDR3: CATSSFTRKTQYF. In DNA, the CDR3 is TGTGCCACCAGCAGCTTTACACGAAAGACGCAGTATTTT.

The chain has TRBV27 and TRBJ2-7; D is uncertain. Germline lookup yields CDR1 MNHEY and CDR2 SMNVEV (reference sequence). The CDR3 is 14 residues long. The V end lost 6 bases, the J end lost 2 bases, and 14 bases lay between the germline ends. Here the CDR3 DNA reads TGTGCCAGCAGCCCTCTTTCGGATGCCTACGAGCAGTACTTC. Translating gives CASSPLSDAYEQYF.

The chain combines TRBV29-1 with TRBJ2-5; D unresolved. V lost 4 bases, J lost 5 bases, and 14 bases lay in between. Germline CDR1 SQVTM, CDR2 ANQGSEA. The CDR3 is made up of 13 amino acids. As DNA, the CDR3 is TGCAGCGTTGGCCGACCCGACGGGGAGACCCAGTACTTC. Amino acid sequence: CSVGRPDGETQYF.

The gene calls are TRBV3-1 (or the pseudogene TRBV3-2) and TRBJ1-4, with D perhaps matching TRBD1 (5 bases). Per germline, CDR1 LGHDT and CDR2 YNNKEL (reference sequence). V shed 4 bases and J shed 8 bases, with 14 bases lying between them. The length of the CDR3 is 14 residues. CDR3 residues: CASSLRAGLEKLFF. The CDR3 DNA is TGTGCCAGCAGCCTCAGGGCAGGGTTGGAAAAACTGTTTTTT.

The V call is TRBV4-1, the J call TRBJ2-7; D is possibly TRBD2 (5 bases). This CDR3 has 14 residues. The V end was cut by 5 bases, the J end by 1 base, with 12 bases between. Germline V gene lookup returns CDR1 MGHRA and CDR2 YSYEKL. CDR3 DNA sequence: TGCGCCAGCAGCTACTCGTCGGGGTCCTACGAGCAGTACTTC. Translated, it gives CASSYSSGSYEQYF.

The rearrangement links TRBV29-1 to TRBJ2-1; 10 positions match TRBD2. The CDR3 contains 15 residues. Germline assignment: CDR1 SQVTM and CDR2 ANQGSEA. V lost 6 bases to trimming and J lost 7 bases; unmatched junction nucleotides: 12. CDR3 protein: CSVRGAGGPRNEQFF. The DNA for the CDR3 is TGCAGCGTAAGGGGAGCGGGAGGGCCTCGGAATGAGCAGTTCTTC.

The chain links TRBV30 to TRBJ2-3, with 7 bases aligning to TRBD2. CDR3 length: 15 residues. The germline gives CDR1 GTSNPN, CDR2 SVGIG (reference sequence). J lost 3 bases, V lost 3 bases, and 9 bases had no gene match. This CDR3 is CAWSLAGSVTDTQYF. CDR3 sequence (DNA): TGTGCCTGGAGCTTAGCGGGCTCTGTTACAGATACGCAGTATTTT.

The chain employs TRBV3-1 (or the pseudogene TRBV3-2) and TRBJ2-2, with D tentatively TRBD1 (7 bases). Germline CDR1 reads LGHDT; CDR2 reads YNNKEL (reference sequence). V lost 4 bases to trimming and J lost 0 bases, with 12 bases between them. CDR3 size: 16 residues. The CDR3, as DNA: TGTGCCAGCAGCCCCCAGGGGGGCCCGAACACCGGGGAGCTGTTTTTT. Its protein product is CASSPQGGPNTGELFF.

The V call is TRBV10-3, the J call TRBJ2-2; 8 bases agree with TRBD1. Looked up from germline, CDR1 is ENHRY and CDR2 is SYGVKD. The CDR3 extends over 13 amino acids. Trimming took 4 bases from V and 5 from J; bases not matched to a gene: 0. The CDR3 is CAISGTGTGELFF. Written as DNA, the CDR3 is TGTGCCATCAGTGGGACAGGGACCGGGGAGCTGTTTTTT.

This clone showed up just once. The chain carries TRBV5-4 and TRBJ1-6; no reliable D call. With 0 bases removed from V and 8 bases from J, the gap between germline ends came to 6 bases. Germline V gives CDR1 SGHNT, CDR2 YYREEE (reference sequence). This CDR3 region has 13 residues. CDR3 DNA sequence: TGTGCCAGCAGCTTGGACAGAGATTCACCCCTCCACTTT. It yields the protein CASSLDRDSPLHF.